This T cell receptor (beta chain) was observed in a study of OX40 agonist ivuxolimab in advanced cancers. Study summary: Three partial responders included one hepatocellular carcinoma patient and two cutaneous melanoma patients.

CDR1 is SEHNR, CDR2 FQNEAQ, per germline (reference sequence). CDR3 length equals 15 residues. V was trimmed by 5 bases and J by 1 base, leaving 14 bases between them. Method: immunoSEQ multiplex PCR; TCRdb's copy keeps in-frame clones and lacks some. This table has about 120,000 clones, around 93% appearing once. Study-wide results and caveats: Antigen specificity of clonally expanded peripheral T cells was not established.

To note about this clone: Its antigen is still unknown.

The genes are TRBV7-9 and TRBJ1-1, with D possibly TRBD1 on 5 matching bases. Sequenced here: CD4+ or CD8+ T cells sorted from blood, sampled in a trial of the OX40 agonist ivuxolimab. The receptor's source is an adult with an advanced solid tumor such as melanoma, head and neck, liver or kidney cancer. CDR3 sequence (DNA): TGTGCCAGCAGCCACGTATTACAGGCGAACACTGAAGCTTTCTTT. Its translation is CASSHVLQANTEAFF.